This T cell receptor beta chain was observed in a study of shared clonotypes between healthy human individuals. Only in-frame clones appear in the TCRdb table, and some are missing; sequencing was by immunoSEQ multiplex PCR. Of 2 million to 2.5 million clones in the sample, almost 96% were seen once. Sequenced sample: naive CD4+ T cells sorted from blood. Subset here: CD45RA+ positively selected. The source of this sequence is a young man in good health.

For the CDR3, the DNA is TGTGCCAGCAGTGGACAGGGGGCTAATCAGCCCCAGCATTTT. Translated: CASSGQGANQPQHF. The chain has TRBV11-2 and TRBJ1-5, with 11 bases identical to TRBD1. Germline V gives CDR1 SGHAT, CDR2 FQNNGV. The CDR3 is made up of 14 amino acids. The V gene end was trimmed by 6 bases and the J gene end by 4 bases; junction bases not matched to a gene: 2. Together with reference TRBV11-2 and TRBJ1-5, the CDR3 gives the full variable domain: EAGVAQSPRYKIIEKRQSVAFWCNPISGHATLYWYQQILGQGPKLLIQFQNNGVVDDSQLPKDRFSAERLKGVDSTLKIQPAKLEDSAVYLCASSGQGANQPQHFGDGTRLSIL.